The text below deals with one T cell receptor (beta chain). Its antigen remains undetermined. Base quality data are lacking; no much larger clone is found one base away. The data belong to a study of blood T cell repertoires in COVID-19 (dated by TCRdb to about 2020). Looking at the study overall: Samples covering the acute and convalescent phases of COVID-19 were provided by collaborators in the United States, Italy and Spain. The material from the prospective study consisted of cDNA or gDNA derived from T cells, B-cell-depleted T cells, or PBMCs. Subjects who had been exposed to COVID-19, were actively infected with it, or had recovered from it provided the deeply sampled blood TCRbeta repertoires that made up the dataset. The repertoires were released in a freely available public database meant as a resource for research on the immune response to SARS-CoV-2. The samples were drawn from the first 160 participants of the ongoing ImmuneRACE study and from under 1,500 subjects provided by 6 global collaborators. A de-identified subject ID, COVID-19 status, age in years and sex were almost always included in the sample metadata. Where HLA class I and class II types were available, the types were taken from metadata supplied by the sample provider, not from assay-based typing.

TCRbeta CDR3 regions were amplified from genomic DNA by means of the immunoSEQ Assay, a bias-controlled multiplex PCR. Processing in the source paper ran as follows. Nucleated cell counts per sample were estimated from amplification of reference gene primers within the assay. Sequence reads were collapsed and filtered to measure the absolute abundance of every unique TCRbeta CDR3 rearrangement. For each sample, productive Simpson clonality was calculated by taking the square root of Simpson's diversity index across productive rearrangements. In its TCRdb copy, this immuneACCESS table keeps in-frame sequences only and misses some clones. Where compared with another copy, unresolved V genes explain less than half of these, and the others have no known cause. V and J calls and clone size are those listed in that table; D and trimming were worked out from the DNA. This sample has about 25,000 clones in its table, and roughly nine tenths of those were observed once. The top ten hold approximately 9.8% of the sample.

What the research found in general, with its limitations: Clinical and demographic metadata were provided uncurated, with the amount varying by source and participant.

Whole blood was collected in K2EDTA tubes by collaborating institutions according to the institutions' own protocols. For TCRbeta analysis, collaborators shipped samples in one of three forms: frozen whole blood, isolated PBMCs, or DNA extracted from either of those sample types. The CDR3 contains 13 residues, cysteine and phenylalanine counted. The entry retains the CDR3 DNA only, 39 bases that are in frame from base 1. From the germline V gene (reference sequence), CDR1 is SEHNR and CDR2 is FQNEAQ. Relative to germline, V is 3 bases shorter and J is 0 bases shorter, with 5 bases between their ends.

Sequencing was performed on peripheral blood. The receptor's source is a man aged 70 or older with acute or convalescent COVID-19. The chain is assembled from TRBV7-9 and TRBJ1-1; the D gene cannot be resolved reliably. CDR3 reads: CASSFFMNTEAFF. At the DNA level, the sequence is TGTGCCAGCAGCTTTTTCATGAACACTGAAGCTTTCTTT.